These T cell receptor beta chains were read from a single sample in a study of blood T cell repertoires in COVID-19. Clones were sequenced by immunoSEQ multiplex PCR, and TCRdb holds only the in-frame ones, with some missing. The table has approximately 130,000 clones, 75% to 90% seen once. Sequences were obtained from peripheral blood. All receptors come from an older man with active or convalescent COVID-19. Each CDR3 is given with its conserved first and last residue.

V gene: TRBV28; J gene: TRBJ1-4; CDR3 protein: CASRLPGGNEKLFF
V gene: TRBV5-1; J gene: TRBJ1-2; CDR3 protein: CASSPPDNNYGYTF
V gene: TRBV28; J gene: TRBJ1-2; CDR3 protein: CASSTRTGERSGYTF
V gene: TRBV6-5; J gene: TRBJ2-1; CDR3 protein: CATHSSNEQFF
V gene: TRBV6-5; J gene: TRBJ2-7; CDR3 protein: CASSYSSQSYEQYF
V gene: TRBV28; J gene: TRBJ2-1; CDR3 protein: CASSYREPTYNEQFF
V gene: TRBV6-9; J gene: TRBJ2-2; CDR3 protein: CASSYSATGGWELFF
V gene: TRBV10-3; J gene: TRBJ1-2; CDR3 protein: CAITKGQTNYGYTF
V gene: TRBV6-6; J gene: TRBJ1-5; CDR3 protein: CAALDSFNQPQHF
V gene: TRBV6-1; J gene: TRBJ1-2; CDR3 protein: CASSETTGERGYTF
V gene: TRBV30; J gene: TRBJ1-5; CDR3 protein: CAWSVGTGVRNQPQHF
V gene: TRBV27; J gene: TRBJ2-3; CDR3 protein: CASSLQGTGQYF
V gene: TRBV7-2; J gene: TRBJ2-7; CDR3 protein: CASSLQAGEDYEQYF
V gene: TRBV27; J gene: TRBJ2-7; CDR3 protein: CASTTRGGSEQYF
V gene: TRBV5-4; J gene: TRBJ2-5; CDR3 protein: CASSRQTQETQYF
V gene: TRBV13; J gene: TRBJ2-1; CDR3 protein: CASSLAALAGEQFF